The rows below give T cell receptor beta chains drawn from one sample of a study of blood T cells in healthy people across ages. TCRdb fed the 5' RACE reads into MiXCR, producing one record per CDR3 protein. The sample lists under 1,000,000 distinct CDR3 sequences, about 42% occurring once. Specimen: blood. All receptors come from an older man in good health. CDR3s include the opening cysteine and the closing phenylalanine or tryptophan.

J: TRBJ1-6; V: TRBV6-1; CDR3: CASSSSGQRDSPLHF
J: TRBJ2-1; V: TRBV27; CDR3: CASSPRQVSNEQFF
J: TRBJ2-1; V: TRBV5-1; CDR3: CASSLEGGTKFYNERFF
J: .; V: TRBV2; CDR3: CASSQGRRLQETQYF
J: TRBJ1-5; V: TRBV12-3/TRBV12-4; CDR3: CASSLVGVNQPQHF
J: TRBJ1-1; V: TRBV12-3/TRBV12-4; CDR3: CASSLDNRGAFF
J: TRBJ1-5; V: TRBV28; CDR3: CASRSDAGDDQPQHF
J: TRBJ2-2; V: TRBV2; CDR3: CASSVEGGLNTGELFF
J: TRBJ2-7; V: TRBV7-2; CDR3: CASSYSGDYEQYF
J: TRBJ2-5; V: TRBV5-1; CDR3: CASSPTGQGKETQYF
J: TRBJ2-3; V: TRBV20-1; CDR3: CSASPALRERVTDTQYF
J: TRBJ2-5; V: TRBV29-1; CDR3: CSSYHGLAGGGQETQYF
J: TRBJ2-3; V: TRBV20-1; CDR3: CSARGAGGNTDTQYF
J: TRBJ2-3; V: TRBV12-3/TRBV12-4; CDR3: CASSLALRLASADTQYF
J: TRBJ2-7; V: TRBV2; CDR3: CASSELASGSREQYF
J: TRBJ2-7; V: TRBV20-1; CDR3: CSAAGRTGYYYEQYF
J: TRBJ1-6; V: TRBV28; CDR3: CASSLSSVRGSPLHF
J: TRBJ2-2; V: TRBV29-1; CDR3: CSVERTGGTGELFF
J: TRBJ2-5; V: TRBV12-3/TRBV12-4; CDR3: CASSLSGKMETQYF
J: TRBJ2-7; V: TRBV20-1; CDR3: CSAGDVGDPTYEQYF
J: TRBJ2-2; V: TRBV2; CDR3: CASSEARTVATGELFF
J: TRBJ2-7; V: TRBV6-5; CDR3: CASSYSGTGEEQYF
J: TRBJ1-5; V: TRBV19; CDR3: CASSSGTGINQPQHF
J: TRBJ2-1; V: TRBV30; CDR3: CAWSPPVMVPGGINEQFF
J: TRBJ2-1; V: TRBV20-1; CDR3: CSASPPSGTTYNEQFF
J: TRBJ2-1; V: TRBV7-2; CDR3: CASSLRAISLGNEQFF
J: TRBJ2-1; V: TRBV20-1; CDR3: CSASGASGNYNEQFF
J: TRBJ2-7; V: TRBV28; CDR3: CASRGVFGRVTYEQYF
J: TRBJ2-7; V: TRBV6-5; CDR3: CASSYTPRTGGSYEQYF
J: TRBJ2-1; V: TRBV7-3; CDR3: CALEGADDPYNEQFF
J: TRBJ1-1; V: TRBV5-1; CDR3: CASSLEWGAHTEAFF
J: TRBJ1-5; V: TRBV5-1; CDR3: CASSFDTNPGCDQPQHF
J: TRBJ2-1; V: TRBV5-1; CDR3: CASSWASSYNEQFF
J: TRBJ2-1; V: TRBV12-3/TRBV12-4; CDR3: CASSWTLAGDEQFF
J: TRBJ2-5; V: TRBV7-2; CDR3: CASSFEPTSGGRRETQYF
J: TRBJ2-5; V: TRBV12-3/TRBV12-4; CDR3: CASSFLSPSGGGETQYF
J: TRBJ2-7; V: TRBV5-5; CDR3: CSSGRDTGMGYEQYF
J: TRBJ2-1; V: TRBV3-1; CDR3: CASSLLAGGLDEQFF
J: TRBJ2-1; V: TRBV27; CDR3: CASSSSDSSYNEQFF
J: TRBJ2-7; V: TRBV20-1; CDR3: CSARDETSGRDSGEQYF
J: TRBJ2-1; V: TRBV28; CDR3: CASSPPATYNEQFF
J: TRBJ2-5; V: TRBV11-1; CDR3: CASSLVGAGTYQETQYF
J: TRBJ2-1; V: TRBV21-1; CDR3: CASTRTSGSMDEQFF
J: TRBJ1-2; V: TRBV6-6; CDR3: CASSYATSAGYGYTF
J: TRBJ2-1; V: TRBV15; CDR3: CATKQGSSYNEQFF
J: .; V: TRBV29-1; CDR3: CSVVFRGDLSYNEQYF
J: TRBJ2-1; V: TRBV7-2; CDR3: CASSVTAGVLLNEQFF
J: TRBJ2-7; V: TRBV7-2; CDR3: CASSLRTTLAGGPEQYF
J: TRBJ2-1; V: TRBV4-2; CDR3: CASSQDLAGRYNEQFF
J: .; V: TRBV6-2/TRBV6-3; CDR3: CASSYTRAKETQYF
J: TRBJ2-3; V: TRBV6-6; CDR3: CASSYSRSGGTDTRYF
J: TRBJ2-5; V: TRBV29-1; CDR3: CSVNRGREETQYF
J: TRBJ2-1; V: TRBV7-9; CDR3: CASSFRDRGDNEQFF
J: TRBJ2-1; V: TRBV29-1; CDR3: CSVEDRGQPSSYNEQFF
J: TRBJ1-1; V: TRBV18; CDR3: CASSPRTGRNTEAFF
J: TRBJ2-1; V: TRBV29-1; CDR3: CSVDAGGDEQFF
J: TRBJ2-7; V: TRBV9; CDR3: CASSVGPDLQVYEQYF
J: .; V: TRBV28; CDR3: CASSRDRLGTQYF
J: TRBJ2-3; V: TRBV20-1; CDR3: CSAPPASERDTQYF
J: TRBJ2-1; V: TRBV12-3/TRBV12-4; CDR3: CASTPSSNEQFF